This T cell receptor beta chain came from a study of identical twins. Findings and caveats of the study: Out-of-frame alpha sequences shared by twins showed excess low generation probability.

Donors were all healthy Caucasians. A universal primer site was incorporated via template switching, and the cDNA contained unique molecular identifiers. TCRdb re-analysed the 5' RACE reads in MiXCR, keeping a single row per CDR3 protein. The sample gives some 500,000 distinct CDR3 sequences, roughly an eighth of which show up once; more than 0.8% is in the top ten. This clonotype was counted only a few times. What it recognizes is unknown. The CDR3 contains 21 residues. The same sample was also studied in work on yellow fever vaccine responses in identical twins. Per that study: Twin vaccine T cell responses reportedly seemed partly convergent, partly personalized.

V usage is TRBV21-1 and J usage is TRBJ2-4; whether TRBD2, the table's D call, matches the DNA was not checked. TRBV21-1 is a recognized pseudogene. The source is a young woman in good health. Sequencing input: CD4+ T cells sorted from blood. The CDR3 loop is CASSKVPFRLAGGLAKNIQYF. The CDR3 region has the DNA TGTGCCAGCAGCAAAGTGCCCTTCAGACTAGCGGGAGGGCTAGCCAAAAACATTCAGTACTTC.